These 27 T cell receptor beta chains were sequenced from one sample in a study of T cells in women clearing cervical HPV infection. Profiled with immunoSEQ multiplex PCR; TCRdb holds only in-frame clones, not every one. Here the sample table reports roughly 35,000 clones. The specimen was blood buffy coat. All receptors derive from a woman aged 18-70 years with a cervical HPV16 infection that either progressed to CIN3+ or cleared (not recorded which).

To note about this clone: The read falls 3 residues short of the CDR3 end, and the missing part is taken from the germline J gene. This chain connects TRBV20-1 to TRBJ1-1, with D perhaps matching TRBD1 (5 bases). Trimming took 6 bases from V and 0 from J, leaving 11 bases between them. Germline V gene data show CDR1 as DFQATT and CDR2 as SNEGSKA (reference sequence). The CDR3 totals 13 residues. The DNA read from the CDR3 is TGCAGTGCCGGAAGACAGCTGAACACTGAA. Protein sequence: CSAGRQLNTE. The full CDR3 sequence reads CSAGRQLNTEAFF.

Details on this clone: Coverage ceases 3 residues before the CDR3 finishes, and the germline J gene fills in the end. The chain recombines TRBV19 with TRBJ1-2; unclear D gene. CDR3 size: 11 residues. Looked up from germline, CDR1 is LNHDA and CDR2 is SQIVND (reference sequence). The CDR3 DNA, read in part, is TGTGCCAGTAGAGTCACAGATACC. It yields the protein CASRVTDT. The complete CDR3 protein is CASRVTDTYTF.

In regard to this clone: The sequenced fragment ends 3 residues before the CDR3 boundary, so the rest is inferred from the germline J gene. The rearrangement uses TRBV6-1 and TRBJ1-6; D is undetermined. The germline gives CDR1 MNHNS, CDR2 SASEGT. The CDR3 extends over 14 amino acids. The ends were cut back, 2 bases at V and 6 bases at J, with 8 bases in the middle. The chain's CDR3 is CASSEQSGNSPLHF. The covered CDR3 bases are TGTGCCAGCAGTGAACAGTCGGGTAATTCACCC.

Of note for this clone: The read ends 3 residues shy of where the CDR3 ends; the end is completed using the germline J gene. This chain uses TRBV18 with TRBJ1-1, with D uncertain. Trimming removed 0 bases from V and 3 bases from J, with 5 bases in between. Germline CDR1 reads KGHSH; CDR2 reads LQKENI. CDR3 length equals 13 residues. The CDR3 loop reads CASSPPSDTEAFF. CDR3 DNA (partial): TGTGCCAGCTCACCACCTTCGGACACTGAA.

Worth noting for this clone: The CDR3 end lies 3 residues beyond the end of the read and is filled in from the germline J gene. The chain combines TRBV6-2 or TRBV6-3 with TRBJ1-2; D ambiguous. The CDR3 spans 11 residues. In germline, CDR1 is MNHEY, CDR2 SVGEGT. The CDR3 DNA, read in part, is TGTGCCAGCAGTTACTTGCAGGTC. This gives the protein CASSYLQV. The entire CDR3 reads CASSYLQVYTF.

The CDR3 reads CASSTSSYEQYF. CDR3 DNA (partial): TGTGCCAGCAGCACATCGAGCTACGAG. The chain carries TRBV7-9 and TRBJ2-7; unclear D gene. With the read ending 3 residues before the CDR3 end, the germline J gene is used to fill in that end. V lost 5 bases to trimming and J lost 3 bases, with 8 bases between them. The length of the CDR3 is 12 residues. CDR1 and CDR2 from the germline V gene are SEHNR and FQNEAQ (reference sequence).

In the case of this clone: With the read ending 3 residues before the CDR3 end, the germline J gene is used to fill in that end. The chain employs TRBV3-1 (or the pseudogene TRBV3-2) and TRBJ1-2; D remains unclear. The CDR3 runs 12 residues. In germline, CDR1 is LGHDT, CDR2 YNNKEL (reference sequence). The CDR3 loop reads CASSAQSRGYTF. Partial CDR3 DNA: TGTGCCAGCAGCGCACAGTCGAGGGGC.

Comments on this clone: The CDR3 goes on 3 residues after the read ends, and that part is filled in from the germline J gene. The chain recombines TRBV19 with TRBJ1-4; 12 nucleotides line up with TRBD1. CDR1 is LNHDA, CDR2 SQIVND, per germline (reference sequence). The CDR3 loop spans 15 amino acids. The CDR3 protein is CASSLGTGGPSPLFF. CDR3 DNA (partial): TGTGCCAGTAGTCTGGGGACAGGGGGCCCTTCACCA.

Comments on this clone: The read stops 3 residues short of the end of the CDR3; the missing end is completed from the germline J gene. This chain uses TRBV7-9 with TRBJ1-2, with 9 nucleotides matching TRBD1. The CDR3 spans 13 residues. Looked up from germline, CDR1 is SEHNR and CDR2 is FQNEAQ (reference sequence). Incomplete CDR3 DNA: TGTGCCAGCAGCTCTACAGGGGGCTGGGAC. This translates into CASSSTGGWD. The whole CDR3 sequence reads CASSSTGGWDYTF.

Of note for this clone: The read halts 3 residues ahead of the CDR3 end, with the missing end drawn from the germline J gene. V is TRBV28 and J is TRBJ2-3, with 7 bases lining up with TRBD1. The junction had 8 bases not matched to a gene; V was cut back by 4 bases and J by 4 bases. The germline V gene has CDR1 MDHEN and CDR2 SYDVKM. This CDR3 contains 15 residues. The CDR3 sequence: CASSSPTGSADTQYF. The DNA read from the CDR3 is TGTGCCAGCAGTTCCCCGACAGGGTCGGCAGATACG.

A note on this clone: Read coverage stops 3 residues before the CDR3 terminus; the germline J gene supplies the remainder. This chain uses TRBV5-1 with TRBJ2-2, with 10 bases lining up with TRBD1. This CDR3 is built from 15 residues. Germline V gives CDR1 SGHRS, CDR2 YFSETQ. The covered CDR3 bases are TGCGCCAGCAGCTTGGGACAGGGGGCTTATTCACCG. Translating gives CASSLGQGAYSP. The CDR3 as a whole reads CASSLGQGAYSPLFF.

With respect to this clone: Read data end 3 residues before the CDR3 end; the end is taken from the germline J gene. Within the sample, other DNA sequences also encode this same CDR3. J is TRBJ2-4 and V is TRBV18, with D possibly TRBD1 on 6 matching bases. Germline values: CDR1 KGHSH, CDR2 LQKENI. The CDR3 is 15 residues long. CDR3 loop: CASSPPSGVGYGQYF. CDR3 DNA (partial): TGTGCCAGCTCACCACCATCAGGGGTAGGCTATGGT.

Note on this clone: From the germline J gene comes the end of the CDR3, since the read stops 3 residues before it. This sequence joins TRBV19 and TRBJ1-2; D gene unclear. This CDR3 has 13 amino acids. Germline V gene data show CDR1 as LNHDA and CDR2 as SQIVND (reference sequence). The CDR3 loop is CASSLTNYNDYTF. Partial CDR3 DNA: TGTGCCAGTAGCCTCACAAACTACAATGAC. Variable domain in full (rest from reference TRBV19 and TRBJ1-2): DGGITQSPKYLFRKEGQNVTLSCEQNLNHDAMYWYRQDPGQGLRLIYYSQIVNDFQKGDIAEGYSVSREKKESFPLTVTSAQKNPTAFYLCASSLTNYNDYTFGSGTRLTVV.

The CDR3 bases that were read are TGTGCCAGCAGTTACAGCCTAGCGGGGGCCCATGAAGAGACC. It translates to CASSYSLAGAHEET. The CDR3, in full, reads CASSYSLAGAHEETQYF. V and J are TRBV6-2 or TRBV6-3 and TRBJ2-5; 10 nucleotides align to TRBD2. The CDR3 end falls 3 residues outside the read, so it is completed with the germline J gene. Germline assignment: CDR1 MNHEY and CDR2 SVGEGT. The CDR3 is made up of 17 amino acids. V lost 2 bases and J lost 3; bases outside the gene matches: 9.

CDR3 DNA, as far as it was read: TGTGCCAGCAGTTACAGACAGGGGAACTATGGC. Amino acid sequence: CASSYRQGNYG. The full CDR3 sequence reads CASSYRQGNYGYTF. The V and J genes are TRBV6-2 or TRBV6-3 and TRBJ1-2; 8 bases map to TRBD1. The CDR3 extends 3 residues past the end of the read, so its final part is completed from the germline J gene. J lost 2 bases, V lost 2 bases, and 1 base had no gene match. Germline V CDR1 and CDR2: MNHEY, SVGEGT. The CDR3 has 14 amino acids.

A note on this clone: A junction boundary mismatches the germline segment, possibly from a read error. The CDR3 is cut off 3 residues early in the read; its end comes from the germline J gene. The chain carries TRBV4-2 and TRBJ2-3; weak D call: TRBD2 (5 bases). Germline V lookup: CDR1 LGHNA, CDR2 YNFKEQ. The CDR3 runs 15 residues. The sequenced part of the CDR3 DNA is TGCGCCAGCAGCCAAGATTGGCAGGCGGGAGATACG. Residues: CASSQDWQAGDT. The full CDR3 reads CASSQDWQAGDTQYF.

Note on this clone: The observed sequence ends 3 residues before the CDR3 terminus, with the missing tail filled in from the germline J gene. V and J are TRBV28 and TRBJ2-7, with TRBD1 matching over 7 bases. The length of the CDR3 is 15 residues. From germline, CDR1 is MDHEN and CDR2 SYDVKM. V shed 3 bases, J shed 4 bases, and the junction held 9 bases outside the gene matches. CDR3 loop: CASSFLGTATYEQYF. The CDR3 DNA, read in part, is TGTGCCAGCAGTTTCCTAGGGACAGCTACTTACGAG.

A note on this clone: Read sequence stops 3 residues before the CDR3 end, and the germline J gene provides the missing end. V and J are TRBV2 and TRBJ2-2, with D possibly being TRBD2 (5 bases). In germline, CDR1 is SNHLY, CDR2 FYNNEI. The CDR3 has 11 residues. CDR3 in amino acids: CASRADSPLFF. The sequenced part of the CDR3 DNA is TGTGCCAGCAGAGCGGATTCACCG.

Comments on this clone: Sequencing ends 3 residues short of the CDR3 end; the germline J gene provides the rest. V and J are TRBV19 and TRBJ1-5; D not resolved. CDR1 is LNHDA, CDR2 SQIVND, per germline (reference sequence). The CDR3 is made up of 15 amino acids. The V gene lost 4 bases and the J gene lost 0 bases, with 10 bases spanning the gap. This chain's CDR3 is CASSRPSHSNQPQHF. CDR3 DNA, as far as it was read: TGTGCCAGTAGTAGGCCTTCCCATAGCAATCAGCCC.

Of note for this clone: The read finishes 3 residues shy of the CDR3 end, and the germline J gene is used to complete it. This chain uses TRBV4-1 with TRBJ2-1; 9 bases are shared with TRBD2. V lost 4 bases, J lost 7 bases, and 5 bases stayed unmatched. This CDR3 is 14 amino acids long. Germline V gene sequence: CDR1 MGHRA, CDR2 YSYEKL. The CDR3 loop is CASSPLTSGNEQFF. The part of the CDR3 DNA that was read is TGCGCCAGCAGCCCATTGACTAGCGGTAATGAG.

About this clone itself: The DNA ends 3 residues before the CDR3 does, and the rest of the CDR3 is filled in from the germline J gene. This chain connects TRBV6-1 to TRBJ2-5; D is ambiguous. Germline V gene sequence: CDR1 MNHNS, CDR2 SASEGT. The CDR3 has 13 residues. Trimming removed 4 bases at V and 3 bases at J, with 9 bases between. The sequenced part of the CDR3 DNA is TGTGCCAGCAGTGTTGGGCAGAAAGAGACC. Translating gives CASSVGQKET. The entire CDR3 protein reads CASSVGQKETQYF.

Note on this clone: The read comes to an end 3 residues before the CDR3 does, leaving the germline J gene to fill in the end. The V call is TRBV19, the J call TRBJ1-1, with 7 nucleotides matching TRBD1. V lost 5 bases to trimming and J lost 2 bases; unmatched junction nucleotides: 5. Germline loops: CDR1 LNHDA, CDR2 SQIVND (reference sequence). CDR3 length: 14 amino acids. CDR3 amino acids: CASSSGTDNTEAFF. CDR3 DNA (partial): TGTGCCAGTAGTTCCGGGACAGACAACACTGAA.

On this clone itself: The read halts 3 residues ahead of the CDR3 end, with the missing end drawn from the germline J gene. The chain carries TRBV5-1 and TRBJ2-7; tentatively, D is TRBD2 (6 bases). The CDR3 loop spans 13 amino acids. Germline values: CDR1 SGHRS, CDR2 YFSETQ. Trimming removed 1 base at V and 6 bases at J, with 11 bases between. This CDR3 reads CASSLWGVPEQYF. Partial CDR3 DNA: TGCGCCAGCAGCTTGTGGGGGGTACCCGAG.

Worth noting for this clone: Read sequence stops 3 residues before the CDR3 end, and the germline J gene provides the missing end. Other nucleotide sequences in the sample specify the same CDR3. The rearrangement joins TRBV18 to TRBJ2-3; D may be TRBD1 or TRBD2 (6 bases each). The germline CDR1 and CDR2 sequences are KGHSH and LQKENI. This CDR3 comprises 17 residues. CDR3 sequence: CASSPLQGGSLRETQYF. Incomplete CDR3 DNA: TGTGCCAGCTCCCCCCTACAGGGAGGAAGCCTTAGGGAGACG.

On this clone itself: The read terminates 3 residues ahead of where the CDR3 ends, so the germline J gene completes it. V is TRBV5-8 and J is TRBJ2-5, with 10 bases identical to TRBD1. This CDR3 spans 15 amino acids. V was pared by 3 bases and J by 5 bases, with 7 bases of the junction left unmatched. Germline CDR1 reads SGHTS; CDR2 reads YDEGEE. CDR3 region: CASSSGTGDGETQYF. The CDR3 bases that were read are TGTGCCAGCAGCTCCGGGACAGGGGATGGGGAGACC. The full variable domain, completed using reference TRBV5-8 and TRBJ2-5, is EAGVTQSPTHLIKTRGQQATLRCSPISGHTSVYWYQQALGLGLQFLLWYDEGEERNRGNFPPRFSGRQFPNYSSELNVNALELEDSALYLCASSSGTGDGETQYFGPGTRLLVL.

About this clone itself: The read finishes 3 residues shy of the CDR3 end, and the germline J gene is used to complete it. The chain carries TRBV18 and TRBJ1-1; 7 bases fit TRBD1. Germline V gene sequence: CDR1 KGHSH, CDR2 LQKENI. The CDR3 has 16 amino acids. The V and J ends lost 5 bases and 2 bases, in that order; junction bases with no gene match: 11. Partial CDR3 DNA: TGTGCCAGCTCATACGACAGGGCAGTCTCAAACACTGAA. As protein: CASSYDRAVSNTE. The full CDR3 protein is CASSYDRAVSNTEAFF. The full variable domain, completed using reference TRBV18 and TRBJ1-1, is NAGVMQNPRHLVRRRGQEARLRCSPMKGHSHVYWYRQLPEEGLKFMVYLQKENIIDESGMPKERFSAEFPKEGPSILRIQQVVRGDSAAYFCASSYDRAVSNTEAFFGQGTRLTVV.

Comment on this clone: The DNA ends 3 residues before the CDR3 does, and the rest of the CDR3 is filled in from the germline J gene. The chain couples TRBV28 to TRBJ2-1, with TRBD2 identical over 11 bases. J gave up 8 bases and V 3 bases, and 6 bases lay outside the gene matches. This CDR3 comprises 15 residues. In germline, CDR1 is MDHEN, CDR2 SYDVKM. The CDR3 protein is CASSFSSGGSHEQFF. CDR3 DNA, as far as it was read: TGTGCCAGCAGTTTTTCTAGCGGGGGGAGTCATGAG.